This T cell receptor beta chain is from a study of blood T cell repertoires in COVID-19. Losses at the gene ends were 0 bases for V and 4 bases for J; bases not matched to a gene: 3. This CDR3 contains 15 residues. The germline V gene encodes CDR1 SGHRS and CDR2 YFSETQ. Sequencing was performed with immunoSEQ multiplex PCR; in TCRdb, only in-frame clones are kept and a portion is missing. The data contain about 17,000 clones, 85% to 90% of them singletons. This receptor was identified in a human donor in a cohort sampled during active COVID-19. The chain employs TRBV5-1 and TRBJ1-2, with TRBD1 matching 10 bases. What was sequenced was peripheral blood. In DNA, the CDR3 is TGCGCCAGCAGCTTGGAAGACAGGGGGCGCTATGGCTACACCTTC. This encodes CASSLEDRGRYGYTF.